The 20 T cell receptor beta chains below were found in one sample sequenced in a study of blood T cell repertoires in COVID-19. Produced via immunoSEQ multiplex PCR; TCRdb's table is partial and in-frame only. The sample contains under 200,000 clones, 88% of which appear only once. Sequencing was carried out using PBMCs or T cells enriched from blood (not recorded which). Receptors originate from a woman between 50 and 59 years old who had recovered from COVID-19.

The chain carries TRBV7-6 and TRBJ1-1; tentatively, D is TRBD1 (6 bases). The CDR3 totals 15 residues. Looked up from germline, CDR1 is SGHVS and CDR2 is FNYEAQ. The V gene lost 3 bases and the J gene lost 1 base, with 12 bases spanning the gap. The DNA of the CDR3 is TGTGCCAGCAGCTTCTCGTGGACAGAGAACACTGAAGCTTTCTTT. Translation: CASSFSWTENTEAFF. The variable domain in full, completed from reference TRBV7-6 and TRBJ1-1, reads GAGVSQSPRYKVTKRGQDVALRCDPISGHVSLYWYRQALGQGPEFLTYFNYEAQQDKSGLPNDRFSAERPEGSISTLTIQRTEQRDSAMYRCASSFSWTENTEAFFGQGTRLTVV.

The rearrangement uses TRBV9 and TRBJ1-1, with 7 bases lining up with TRBD1. Germline V gene data show CDR1 as SGDLS and CDR2 as YYNGEE. The CDR3 is made up of 15 amino acids. V was pared by 0 bases and J by 1 base, with 3 bases of the junction left unmatched. This chain's CDR3 is CASSVGTGANTEAFF. CDR3 nucleotides: TGTGCCAGCAGCGTAGGAACAGGGGCGAACACTGAAGCTTTCTTT.

V and J are TRBV25-1 and TRBJ1-2; no clear D. The CDR3 has 14 amino acids. Germline V CDR1 and CDR2: MGHDK, SYGVNS. The V end was cut by 6 bases, the J end by 0 bases, with 11 bases between. This CDR3 is CASRTTGANYGYTF. The CDR3 DNA sequence: TGTGCCAGCAGGACGACGGGAGCTAACTATGGCTACACCTTC.

V usage is TRBV11-3 and J usage is TRBJ2-2; no reliable D call. V was shortened by 1 base and J by 0 bases, with 12 bases between the two germline ends. The CDR3 totals 17 residues. The germline CDR1 and CDR2 sequences are SGHNT and YENEEA. This CDR3 is CASSLGSRTPNTGELFF. Here the CDR3 DNA reads TGTGCCAGCAGCTTAGGATCGCGAACCCCGAACACCGGGGAGCTGTTTTTT.

The chain employs TRBV6-1 and TRBJ2-2; 8 bases fit TRBD1. There are 19 residues in the CDR3. V was clipped by 4 bases and J by 4 bases; unmatched bases: 17. CDR1 is MNHNS and CDR2 is SASEGT in the germline V gene. CDR3 amino acids: CASSAGRQGLREGTGELFF. The DNA of the CDR3 is TGTGCCAGCAGTGCCGGTAGACAGGGGTTACGCGAAGGCACCGGGGAGCTGTTTTTT.

Only one count was recorded for this clone. This sequence joins TRBV6-4 and TRBJ1-4; TRBD1 aligns across 7 bases. Germline-derived CDR1 and CDR2 are MRHNA and SNTAGT. V was pared by 8 bases and J by 10 bases, with 16 bases of the junction left unmatched. The CDR3 extends over 15 amino acids. The CDR3 nucleotides read TGTGCCAGCGTTAGGATAAACAGGGGTGGGAGAAAACTGTTTTTT. Its protein is CASVRINRGGRKLFF.

The chain is built from TRBV2 and TRBJ1-5; D gene ambiguous. Germline V lookup: CDR1 SNHLY, CDR2 FYNNEI. This CDR3 comprises 15 residues. V was clipped by 3 bases and J by 0 bases, with 9 bases between them. CDR3 nucleotides: TGTGCCAGCAGTGAGGAGGGCCTTAGCAATCAGCCCCAGCATTTT. Translation: CASSEEGLSNQPQHF.

Worth noting for this clone: Within the sample, other DNA sequences also encode this same CDR3. The rearrangement joins TRBV21-1 to TRBJ1-2; TRBD1 reflects the table's D call only, with no check against the DNA. TRBV21-1 constitutes a pseudogene. This CDR3 has 13 residues. CDR3 in DNA: TGTGCCAGCTGTTACAGGGCTCACTATGGCTACACCTTT. It specifies CASCYRAHYGYTF.

The V call is TRBV12-5, the J call TRBJ2-5, with 7 bases fitting TRBD1. From germline, CDR1 is LGHNT and CDR2 FRNRAP. V was clipped by 2 bases and J by 4 bases; unmatched bases: 19. CDR3 length: 19 amino acids. CDR3 protein: CASGLPRQGLAINPETQYF. CDR3 nucleotide sequence: TGTGCTAGTGGTTTGCCCCGACAGGGCCTGGCCATCAATCCAGAGACCCAGTACTTC.

The chain carries TRBV19 and TRBJ2-3; 9 bases line up with TRBD2. V gave up 7 bases and J gave up 3 bases; unmatched junction bases: 8. Germline V gives CDR1 LNHDA, CDR2 SQIVND (reference sequence). The CDR3 is 15 amino acids. The CDR3 region has the DNA TGTGCCAGTAAGGCTAGCGGGGCCCCGACAGATACGCAGTATTTT. This encodes CASKASGAPTDTQYF. Full variable domain (outside the CDR3, taken from reference TRBV19 and TRBJ2-3): DGGITQSPKYLFRKEGQNVTLSCEQNLNHDAMYWYRQDPGQGLRLIYYSQIVNDFQKGDIAEGYSVSREKKESFPLTVTSAQKNPTAFYLCASKASGAPTDTQYFGPGTRLTVL.

The chain is built from TRBV15 and TRBJ1-1, with 9 bases lining up with TRBD1. The CDR3 is 14 residues long. CDR1 LNHNV and CDR2 YYDKDF come from the germline V gene (reference sequence). J lost 7 bases, V lost 4 bases, and 7 bases had no gene match. The CDR3 bases are TGTGCCACCAGCAAGGACAGGGGACATCGTGAAGCTTTCTTT. Amino acid sequence: CATSKDRGHREAFF.

The chain combines TRBV5-6 with TRBJ1-3; possibly TRBD1 for D (5 bases). The V end was cut by 1 base, the J end by 2 bases, with 10 bases between. Germline lookup yields CDR1 SGHDT and CDR2 YYEEEE. This CDR3 is built from 15 residues. CDR3 DNA: TGTGCCAGCAGCTTGCGGGCAGGGACTGGAAACACCATATATTTT. Its translation: CASSLRAGTGNTIYF.

The chain uses TRBV6-2 or TRBV6-3 and TRBJ1-1; D possibly corresponds to TRBD1 (5 bases). Trimming took off 0 bases at V and 3 bases at J, with 8 bases between the two ends. Germline V gene sequence: CDR1 MNHEY, CDR2 SVGEGT. The CDR3 is 14 residues long. The CDR3 nucleotides are TGTGCCAGCAGTTACTCGAGACAGTACACTGAAGCTTTCTTT. This codes for CASSYSRQYTEAFF.

The chain couples TRBV6-2 or TRBV6-3 to TRBJ1-2, with 9 bases lining up with TRBD1. Trimming took 6 bases from V and 2 from J; bases not matched to a gene: 7. CDR1 is MNHEY, CDR2 SVGEGT, per germline. CDR3 length equals 15 residues. CDR3 DNA: TGTGCCAGCAGACCTACACAGGGGGCGAACTATGGCTACACCTTC. Its protein is CASRPTQGANYGYTF.

This rearrangement joins TRBV6-2 or TRBV6-3 to TRBJ2-3; 7 bases fit TRBD1. The CDR3 is made up of 17 amino acids. Germline values: CDR1 MNHEY, CDR2 SVGEGT. The J segment lost 0 bases and the V segment lost 2 bases, leaving 8 bases of the junction unmatched. This chain's CDR3 is CASSYSTQGDSTDTQYF. CDR3 DNA: TGTGCCAGCAGTTACAGTACGCAGGGGGATAGCACAGATACGCAGTATTTT.

The chain links TRBV7-2 to TRBJ2-1, with D perhaps matching TRBD1 (6 bases). V dropped 2 bases and J dropped 9 bases, with 11 bases sitting between them. This CDR3 is built from 13 residues. Per the germline V gene, CDR1 is SGHTA and CDR2 is FQGNSA. CDR3 sequence: CASSLPVDSEQFF. The CDR3 DNA sequence: TGTGCCAGCAGCTTACCCGTGGACAGTGAGCAGTTCTTC.

This chain connects TRBV6-5 to TRBJ2-6, with 8 bases identical to TRBD2. The V gene's germline CDR1 is MNHEY and CDR2 SVGAGI. V was clipped by 5 bases and J by 2 bases; unmatched bases: 2. CDR3 length: 15 amino acids. CDR3 DNA sequence: TGTGCCAGCAGTCCCGGGGGGGCTGGGGCCAACGTCCTGACTTTC. Translation: CASSPGGAGANVLTF.

The V call is TRBV5-4, the J call TRBJ2-2; 9 bases line up with TRBD2. Germline assignment: CDR1 SGHNT and CDR2 YYREEE (reference sequence). V shed 4 bases, J shed 1 base, and the junction held 2 bases outside the gene matches. The length of the CDR3 is 15 residues. CDR3 coding DNA: TGTGCCAGCAGCAGAGCGGGGGGGAACACCGGGGAGCTGTTTTTT. Translated, it gives CASSRAGGNTGELFF.

The chain combines TRBV6-5 with TRBJ1-1; D remains ambiguous. Germline V gene lookup returns CDR1 MNHEY and CDR2 SVGAGI. V was clipped by 5 bases and J by 1 base, with 2 bases between them. The CDR3 runs to 11 residues. Here the CDR3 reads CASSRNTEAFF. The CDR3 DNA reads TGTGCCAGCAGTCGGAACACTGAAGCTTTCTTT.

A word on this clone: One end of the junction varies from germline; a read error may be responsible. This chain connects TRBV19 to TRBJ2-4; 7 positions match TRBD2. Germline lookup yields CDR1 LNHDA and CDR2 SQIVND (reference sequence). The CDR3 extends over 20 amino acids. In nucleotides, the CDR3 is TGTGCCAGTAGTATAGATCCTTGGCGTTACGGCGGGGGTGATAAAAACATTCAATACTTC. This sequence encodes CASSIDPWRYGGGDKNIQYF.